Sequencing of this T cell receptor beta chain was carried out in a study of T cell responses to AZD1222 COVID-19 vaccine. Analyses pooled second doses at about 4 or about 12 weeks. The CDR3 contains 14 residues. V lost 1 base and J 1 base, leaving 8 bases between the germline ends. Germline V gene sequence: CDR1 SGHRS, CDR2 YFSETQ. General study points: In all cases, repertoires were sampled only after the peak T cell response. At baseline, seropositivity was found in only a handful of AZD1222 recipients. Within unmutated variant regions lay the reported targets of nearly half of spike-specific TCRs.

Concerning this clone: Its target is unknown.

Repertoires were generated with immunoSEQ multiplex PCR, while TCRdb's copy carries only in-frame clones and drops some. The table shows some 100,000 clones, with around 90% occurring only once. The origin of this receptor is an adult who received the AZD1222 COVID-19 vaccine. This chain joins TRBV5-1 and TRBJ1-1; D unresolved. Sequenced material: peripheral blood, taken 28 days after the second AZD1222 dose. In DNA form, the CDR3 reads TGCGCCAGCAGCTTGCCGGTGGAGAACACTGAAGCTTTCTTT. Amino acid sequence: CASSLPVENTEAFF.